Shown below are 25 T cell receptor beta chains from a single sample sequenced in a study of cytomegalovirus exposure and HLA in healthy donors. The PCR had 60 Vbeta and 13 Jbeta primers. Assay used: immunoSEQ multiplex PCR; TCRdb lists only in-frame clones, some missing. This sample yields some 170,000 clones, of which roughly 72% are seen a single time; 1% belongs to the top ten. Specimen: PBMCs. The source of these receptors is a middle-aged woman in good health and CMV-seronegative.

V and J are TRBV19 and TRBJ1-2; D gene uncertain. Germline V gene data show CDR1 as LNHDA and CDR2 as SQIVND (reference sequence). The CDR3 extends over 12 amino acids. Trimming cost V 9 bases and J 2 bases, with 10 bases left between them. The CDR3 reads CASTRKNYGYTF. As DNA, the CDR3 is TGTGCCAGCACCAGAAAGAACTATGGCTACACCTTC.

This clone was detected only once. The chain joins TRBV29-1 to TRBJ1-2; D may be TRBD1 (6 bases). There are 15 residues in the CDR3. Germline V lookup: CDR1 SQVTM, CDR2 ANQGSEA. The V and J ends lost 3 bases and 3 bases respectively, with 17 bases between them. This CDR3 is CSVDDSGGGHYGYTF. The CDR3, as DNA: TGCAGCGTTGATGACTCGGGGGGCGGCCACTATGGCTACACCTTC.

As DNA, the CDR3 is TGCAGCGCTCGGCGGACAGCTCTGAACACTGAAGCTTTCTTT. Translation gives CSARRTALNTEAFF. The chain recombines TRBV29-1 with TRBJ1-1, with TRBD1 as a possible D gene (6 bases). The CDR3 has 14 amino acids. The ends were cut back, 7 bases at V and 0 bases at J, with 15 bases in the middle. The germline CDR1 and CDR2 sequences are SQVTM and ANQGSEA.

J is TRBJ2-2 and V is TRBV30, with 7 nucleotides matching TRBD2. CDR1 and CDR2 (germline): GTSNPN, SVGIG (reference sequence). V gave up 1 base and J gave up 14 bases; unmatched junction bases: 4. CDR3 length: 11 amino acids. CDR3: CAWSGGRVLFF. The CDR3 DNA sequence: TGTGCCTGGAGTGGCGGGAGAGTACTGTTTTTT. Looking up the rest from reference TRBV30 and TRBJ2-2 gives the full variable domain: SQTIHQWPATLVQPVGSPLSLECTVEGTSNPNLYWYRQAAGRGLQLLFYSVGIGQISSEVPQNLSASRPQDRQFILSSKKLLLSDSGFYLCAWSGGRVLFFGEGSRLTVL.

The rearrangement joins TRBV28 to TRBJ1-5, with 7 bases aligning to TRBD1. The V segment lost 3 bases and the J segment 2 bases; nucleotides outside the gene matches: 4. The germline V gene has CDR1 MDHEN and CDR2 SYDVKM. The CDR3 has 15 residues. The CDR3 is CASSFEGAGNQPQHF. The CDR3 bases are TGTGCCAGCAGTTTTGAGGGGGCTGGCAATCAGCCCCAGCATTTT.

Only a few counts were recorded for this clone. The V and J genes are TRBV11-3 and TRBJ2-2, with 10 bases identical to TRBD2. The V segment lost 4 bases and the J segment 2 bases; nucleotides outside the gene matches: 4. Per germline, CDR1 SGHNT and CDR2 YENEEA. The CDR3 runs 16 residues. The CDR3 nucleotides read TGTGCCAGCAGCTCGGCTAGCGGGAGAAACACCGGGGAGCTGTTTTTT. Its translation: CASSSASGRNTGELFF. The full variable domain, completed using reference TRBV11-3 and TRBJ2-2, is EAGVVQSPRYKIIEKKQPVAFWCNPISGHNTLYWYLQNLGQGPELLIRYENEEAVDDSQLPKDRFSAERLKGVDSTLKIQPAELGDSAVYLCASSSASGRNTGELFFGEGSRLTVL.

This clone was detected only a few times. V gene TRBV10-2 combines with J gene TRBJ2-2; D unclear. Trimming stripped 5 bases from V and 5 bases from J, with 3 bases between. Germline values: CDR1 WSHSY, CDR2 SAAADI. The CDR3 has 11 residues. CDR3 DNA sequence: TGCGCCAGCAGTCTTACCGGGGAGCTGTTTTTT. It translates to CASSLTGELFF.

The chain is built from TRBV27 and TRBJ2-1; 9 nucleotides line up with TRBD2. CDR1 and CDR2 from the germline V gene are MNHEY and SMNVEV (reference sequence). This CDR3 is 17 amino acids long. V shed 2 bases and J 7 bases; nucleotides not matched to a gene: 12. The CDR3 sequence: CASSLRLAGSFGNEQFF. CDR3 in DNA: TGTGCCAGCAGTTTACGGCTAGCGGGATCCTTTGGGAATGAGCAGTTCTTC.

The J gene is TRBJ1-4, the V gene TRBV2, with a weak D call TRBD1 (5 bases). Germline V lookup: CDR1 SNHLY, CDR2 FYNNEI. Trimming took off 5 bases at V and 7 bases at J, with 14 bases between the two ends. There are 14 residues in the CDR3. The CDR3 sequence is CASSPRDSGEKLFF. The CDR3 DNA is TGTGCCAGCAGTCCCAGGGATTCGGGTGAAAAACTGTTTTTT.

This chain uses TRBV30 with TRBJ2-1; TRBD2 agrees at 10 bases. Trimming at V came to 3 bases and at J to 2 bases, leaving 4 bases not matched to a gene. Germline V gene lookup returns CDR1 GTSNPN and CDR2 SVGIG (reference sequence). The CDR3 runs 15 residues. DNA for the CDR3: TGTGCCTGGAGGGGAACTAGCGGGACCTACAATGAGCAGTTCTTC. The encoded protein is CAWRGTSGTYNEQFF.

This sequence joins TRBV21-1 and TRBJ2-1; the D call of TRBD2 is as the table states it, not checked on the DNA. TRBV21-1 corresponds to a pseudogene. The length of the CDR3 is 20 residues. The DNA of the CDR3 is TGTGCCAGCCTAAAAGGGGGGGGGACTAGCGGGAGGGCCCTAGGGAATGAGCAGTTCTTC. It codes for CASLKGGGTSGRALGNEQFF.

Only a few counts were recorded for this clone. The CDR3 nucleotides read TGTGCCAGCAGCTCCCCCGCGGGGAGCTATGGCTACACCTTC. Translating it yields CASSSPAGSYGYTF. The V call is TRBV11-3, the J call TRBJ1-2; D gene uncertain. Per germline, CDR1 SGHNT and CDR2 YENEEA. Trimming pared 4 bases from V and 4 bases from J, leaving 13 bases between. The CDR3 runs to 14 residues.

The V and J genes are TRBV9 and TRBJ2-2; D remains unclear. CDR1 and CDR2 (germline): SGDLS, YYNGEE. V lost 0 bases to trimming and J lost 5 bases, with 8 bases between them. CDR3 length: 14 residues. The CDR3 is CASSVASQTGELFF. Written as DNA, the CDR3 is TGTGCCAGCAGCGTAGCGTCCCAGACCGGGGAGCTGTTTTTT.

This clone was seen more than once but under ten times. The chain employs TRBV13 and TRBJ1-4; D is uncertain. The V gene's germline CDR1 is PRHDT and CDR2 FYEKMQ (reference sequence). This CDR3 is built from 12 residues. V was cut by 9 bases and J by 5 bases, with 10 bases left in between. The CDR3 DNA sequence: TGTGCCAGTGGTAGTCGGAATGAAAAACTGTTTTTT. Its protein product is CASGSRNEKLFF.

CDR3 in amino acids: CASTIRTGINYGYTF. CDR3 coding DNA: TGTGCCAGCACCATCAGGACAGGGATTAACTATGGCTACACCTTC. The rearrangement links TRBV28 to TRBJ1-2, with 8 bases that match TRBD1. The ends lost 7 bases at V and 1 base at J; junction bases unmatched: 8. Looked up from germline, CDR1 is MDHEN and CDR2 is SYDVKM. This CDR3 is built from 15 residues.

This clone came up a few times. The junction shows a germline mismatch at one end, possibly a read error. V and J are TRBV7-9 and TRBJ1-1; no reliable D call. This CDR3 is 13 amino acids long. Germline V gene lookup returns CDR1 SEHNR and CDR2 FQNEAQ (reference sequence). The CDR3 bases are TGTGCCAGCAGCTTAGTAAATCAGGAACCCTTAAGGTTT. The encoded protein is CASSLVNQEPLRF. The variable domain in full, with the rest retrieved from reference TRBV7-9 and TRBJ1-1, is DTGVSQNPRHKITKRGQNVTFRCDPISEHNRLYWYRQTLGQGPEFLTYFQNEAQLEKSRLLSDRFSAERPKGSFSTLEIQRTEQGDSAMYLCASSLVNQEPLRFGQGTRLTVV.

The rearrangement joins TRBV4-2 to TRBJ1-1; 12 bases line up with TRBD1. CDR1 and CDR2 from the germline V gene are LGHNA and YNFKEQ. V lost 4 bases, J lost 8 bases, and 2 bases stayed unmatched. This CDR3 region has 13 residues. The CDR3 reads CASSRGQGAEAFF. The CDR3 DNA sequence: TGTGCCAGCAGCCGGGGACAGGGGGCGGAAGCTTTCTTT.

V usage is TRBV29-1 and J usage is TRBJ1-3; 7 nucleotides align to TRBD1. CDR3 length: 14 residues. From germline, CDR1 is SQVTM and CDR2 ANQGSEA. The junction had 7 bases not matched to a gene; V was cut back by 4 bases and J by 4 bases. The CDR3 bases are TGCAGCGTTGTGACAGGGTCGGCCGGAAACACCATATATTTT. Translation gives CSVVTGSAGNTIYF.

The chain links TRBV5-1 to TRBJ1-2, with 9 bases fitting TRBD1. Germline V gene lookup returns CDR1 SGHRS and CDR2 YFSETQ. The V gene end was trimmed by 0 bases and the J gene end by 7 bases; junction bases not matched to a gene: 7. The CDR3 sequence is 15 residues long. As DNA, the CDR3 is TGCGCCAGCAGCTTGGAGTTGGGACAGGGAGGTGGCTACACCTTC. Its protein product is CASSLELGQGGGYTF.

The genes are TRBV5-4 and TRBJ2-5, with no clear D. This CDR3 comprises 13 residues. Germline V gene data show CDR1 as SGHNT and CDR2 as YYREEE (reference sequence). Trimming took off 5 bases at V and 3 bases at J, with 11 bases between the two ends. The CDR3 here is CASRSGTEETQYF. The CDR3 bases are TGTGCCAGCAGGTCAGGTACCGAAGAGACCCAGTACTTC.

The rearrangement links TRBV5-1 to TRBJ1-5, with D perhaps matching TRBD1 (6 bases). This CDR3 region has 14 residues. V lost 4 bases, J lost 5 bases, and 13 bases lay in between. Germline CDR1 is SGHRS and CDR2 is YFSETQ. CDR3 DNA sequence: TGCGCCAGCAGCCCGTTCCCAGGGGATCAGCCCCAGCATTTT. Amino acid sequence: CASSPFPGDQPQHF.

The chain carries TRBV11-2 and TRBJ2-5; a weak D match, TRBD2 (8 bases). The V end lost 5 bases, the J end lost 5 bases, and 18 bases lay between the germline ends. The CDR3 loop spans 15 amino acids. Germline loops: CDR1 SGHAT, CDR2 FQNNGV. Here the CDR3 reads CASSTGAGGGETQYF. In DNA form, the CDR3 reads TGTGCCAGCAGCACAGGGGCGGGAGGCGGCGAGACCCAGTACTTC. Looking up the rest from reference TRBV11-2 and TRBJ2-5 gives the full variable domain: EAGVAQSPRYKIIEKRQSVAFWCNPISGHATLYWYQQILGQGPKLLIQFQNNGVVDDSQLPKDRFSAERLKGVDSTLKIQPAKLEDSAVYLCASSTGAGGGETQYFGPGTRLLVL.

The DNA for the CDR3 is TGTGCCAGCAGCTTAGTTCCGGGGGGAGTCTCCTACAATGAGCAGTTCTTC. Its translation: CASSLVPGGVSYNEQFF. The J gene is TRBJ2-1, the V gene TRBV7-9, with 7 bases identical to TRBD2. J lost 0 bases, V lost 1 base, and 6 bases had no gene match. This CDR3 is 17 amino acids long. Germline V lookup: CDR1 SEHNR, CDR2 FQNEAQ (reference sequence).

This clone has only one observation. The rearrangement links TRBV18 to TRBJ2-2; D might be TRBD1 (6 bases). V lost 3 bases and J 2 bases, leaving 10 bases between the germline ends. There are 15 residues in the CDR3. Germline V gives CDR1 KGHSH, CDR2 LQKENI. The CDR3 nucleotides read TGTGCCAGCTCACCCCAGGGGATTAACACCGGGGAGCTGTTTTTT. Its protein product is CASSPQGINTGELFF.

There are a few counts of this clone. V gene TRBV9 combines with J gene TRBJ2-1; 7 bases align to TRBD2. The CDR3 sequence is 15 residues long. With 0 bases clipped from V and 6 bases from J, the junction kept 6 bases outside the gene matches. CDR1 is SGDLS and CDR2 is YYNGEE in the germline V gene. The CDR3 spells CASSVEGTKGNEQFF. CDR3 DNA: TGTGCCAGCAGCGTAGAGGGGACTAAGGGCAATGAGCAGTTCTTC.